This T cell receptor (beta chain) was recovered during a study of graft-versus-host responses after intestinal transplantation. Study as a whole: Anti-thymocyte globulin induction preceded about 3 years of tacrolimus and steroid maintenance in all recipients.

Profiled with immunoSEQ multiplex PCR; TCRdb holds only in-frame clones, not every one. The sample contains 55,000 to 70,000 clones, around 91% of which appear only once. The CDR3 is 15 amino acids. V was clipped by 5 bases and J by 4 bases, with 19 bases between them. Germline-derived CDR1 and CDR2 are SQVTM and ANQGSEA. As to this clone: The antigen is undetermined.

Study-level results: Declining HvG levels early post-transplant were linked to peak circulating GvH clone levels.

Specimen: PBMCs, collected approximately four months after intestinal transplantation. The rearrangement joins TRBV29-1 to TRBJ2-3; maybe TRBD2 (6 bases). This clonotype was obtained from a human patient who received an intestinal transplant, so some T cells may come from the graft donor. CDR3 sequence: CSVTAWGVEADTQYF. For the CDR3, the DNA is TGCAGCGTTACCGCCTGGGGGGTTGAAGCAGATACGCAGTATTTT.